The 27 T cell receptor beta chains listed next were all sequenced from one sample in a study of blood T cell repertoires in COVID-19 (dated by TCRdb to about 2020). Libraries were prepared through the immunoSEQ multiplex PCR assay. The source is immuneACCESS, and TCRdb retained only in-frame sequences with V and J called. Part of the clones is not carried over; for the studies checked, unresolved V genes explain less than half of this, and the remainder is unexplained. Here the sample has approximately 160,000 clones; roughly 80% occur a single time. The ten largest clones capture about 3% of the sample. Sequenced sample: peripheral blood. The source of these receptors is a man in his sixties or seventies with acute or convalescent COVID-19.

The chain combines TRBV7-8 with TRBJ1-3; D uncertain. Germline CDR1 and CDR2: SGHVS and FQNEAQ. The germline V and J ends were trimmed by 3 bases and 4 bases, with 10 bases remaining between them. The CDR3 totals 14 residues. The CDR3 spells CASSFDGVGNTIYF. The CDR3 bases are TGTGCCAGCAGCTTTGACGGGGTCGGAAACACCATATATTTT.

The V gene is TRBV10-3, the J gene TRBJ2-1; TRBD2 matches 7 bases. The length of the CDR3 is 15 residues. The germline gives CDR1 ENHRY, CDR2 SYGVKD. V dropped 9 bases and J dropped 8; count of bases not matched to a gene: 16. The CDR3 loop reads CAMGSPGGKTYEQFF. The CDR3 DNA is TGTGCCATGGGAAGTCCGGGGGGTAAGACGTATGAGCAGTTCTTC.

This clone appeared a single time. CDR3 DNA sequence: TGTGCCAGCAGCTTGGAGAGGTGGGACACTGAAGCTTTCTTT. Its translation: CASSLERWDTEAFF. The chain carries TRBV5-5 and TRBJ1-1; D is ambiguous. CDR3 length equals 14 residues. Germline V gene data show CDR1 as SGHKS and CDR2 as YYEKEE (reference sequence). Deletions cut 0 bases from V and 3 bases from J, with 9 bases between.

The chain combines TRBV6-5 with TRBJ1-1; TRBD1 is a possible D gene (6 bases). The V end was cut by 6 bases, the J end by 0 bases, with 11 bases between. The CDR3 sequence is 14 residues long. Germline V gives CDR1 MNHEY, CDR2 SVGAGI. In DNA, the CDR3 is TGTGCCAGCAGACGACAGGTCCTGAACACTGAAGCTTTCTTT. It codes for CASRRQVLNTEAFF.

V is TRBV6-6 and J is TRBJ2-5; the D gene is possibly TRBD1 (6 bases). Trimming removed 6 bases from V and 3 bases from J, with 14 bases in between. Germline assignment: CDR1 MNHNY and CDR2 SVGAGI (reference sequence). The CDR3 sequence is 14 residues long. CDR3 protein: CASRSGTPKETQYF. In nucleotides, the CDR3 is TGTGCCAGCAGATCCGGGACACCGAAAGAGACCCAGTACTTC.

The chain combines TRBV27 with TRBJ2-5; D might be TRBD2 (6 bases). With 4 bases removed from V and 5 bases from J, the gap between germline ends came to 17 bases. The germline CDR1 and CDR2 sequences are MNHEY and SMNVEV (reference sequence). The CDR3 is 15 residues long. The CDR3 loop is CASSSQGRAGETQYF. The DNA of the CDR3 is TGTGCCAGCAGTTCCCAGGGCAGGGCGGGGGAGACCCAGTACTTC.

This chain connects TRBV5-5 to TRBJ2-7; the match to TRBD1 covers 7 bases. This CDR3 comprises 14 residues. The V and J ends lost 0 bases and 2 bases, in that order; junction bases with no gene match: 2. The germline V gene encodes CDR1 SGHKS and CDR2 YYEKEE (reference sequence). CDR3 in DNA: TGTGCCAGCAGCTTGGCCGGGACAGCCTACGAGCAGTACTTC. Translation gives CASSLAGTAYEQYF. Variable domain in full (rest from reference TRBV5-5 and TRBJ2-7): DAGVTQSPTHLIKTRGQQVTLRCSPISGHKSVSWYQQVLGQGPQFIFQYYEKEERGRGNFPDRFSARQFPNYSSELNVNALLLGDSALYLCASSLAGTAYEQYFGPGTRLTVT.

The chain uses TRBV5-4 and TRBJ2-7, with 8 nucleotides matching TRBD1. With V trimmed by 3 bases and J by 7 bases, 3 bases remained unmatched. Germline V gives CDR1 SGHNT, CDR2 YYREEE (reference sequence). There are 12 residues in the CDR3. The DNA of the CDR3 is TGTGCCAGCAGCTGGACAGGGCTTGAGCAGTACTTC. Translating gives CASSWTGLEQYF.

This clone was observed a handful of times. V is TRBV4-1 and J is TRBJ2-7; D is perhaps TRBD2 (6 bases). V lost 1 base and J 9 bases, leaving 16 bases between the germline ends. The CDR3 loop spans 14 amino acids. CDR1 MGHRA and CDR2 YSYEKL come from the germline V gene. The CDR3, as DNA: TGCGCCAGCAGCCAAGTACTAGCAGCGCCGGGGCAGTACTTC. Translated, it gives CASSQVLAAPGQYF.

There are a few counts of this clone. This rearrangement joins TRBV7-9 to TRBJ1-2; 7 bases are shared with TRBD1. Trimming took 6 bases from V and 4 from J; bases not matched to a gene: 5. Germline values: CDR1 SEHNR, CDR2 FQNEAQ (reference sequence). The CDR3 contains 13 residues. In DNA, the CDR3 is TGTGCCAGCAGACTCGACAGGGCCTATGGCTACACCTTC. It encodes CASRLDRAYGYTF.

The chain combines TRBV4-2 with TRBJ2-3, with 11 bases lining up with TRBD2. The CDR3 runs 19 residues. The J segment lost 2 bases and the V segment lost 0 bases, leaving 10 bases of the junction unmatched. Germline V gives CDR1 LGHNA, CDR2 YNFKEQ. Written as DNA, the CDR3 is TGTGCCAGCAGCCAAGATCGCACTAGCGGGGGACCTTACACAGATACGCAGTATTTT. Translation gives CASSQDRTSGGPYTDTQYF.

CDR3 sequence: CASCSHTRLYEQYF. The CDR3 DNA is TGTGCCAGCTGTTCGCACACACGACTCTACGAGCAGTACTTC. The chain links TRBV6-5 to TRBJ2-7; D ambiguous. The V gene lost 8 bases and the J gene lost 3 bases, with 17 bases spanning the gap. The CDR3 loop spans 14 amino acids. Germline V lookup: CDR1 MNHEY, CDR2 SVGAGI.

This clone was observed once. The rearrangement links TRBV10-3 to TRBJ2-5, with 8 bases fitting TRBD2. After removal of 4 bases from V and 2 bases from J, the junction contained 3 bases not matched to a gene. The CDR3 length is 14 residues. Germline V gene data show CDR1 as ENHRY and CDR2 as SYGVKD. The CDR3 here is CAISASGSQETQYF. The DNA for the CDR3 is TGTGCCATCAGTGCTAGCGGGTCACAAGAGACCCAGTACTTC.

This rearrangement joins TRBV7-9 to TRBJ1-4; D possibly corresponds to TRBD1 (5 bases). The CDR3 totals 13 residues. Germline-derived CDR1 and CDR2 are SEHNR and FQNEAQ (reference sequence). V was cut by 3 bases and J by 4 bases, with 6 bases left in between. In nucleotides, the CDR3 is TGTGCCAGCAGCTTCAGGGTTAATGAAAAACTGTTTTTT. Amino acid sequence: CASSFRVNEKLFF.

The CDR3 nucleotides read TGCGCCAGCAGCGAGACAGGATTCAGCTCCTACGAGCAGTACTTC. Encoded protein: CASSETGFSSYEQYF. The J gene is TRBJ2-7, the V gene TRBV5-1, with D maybe TRBD1 (6 bases). The V end was cut by 4 bases, the J end by 0 bases, with 14 bases between. CDR1 and CDR2 (germline): SGHRS, YFSETQ. The CDR3 is made up of 15 amino acids.

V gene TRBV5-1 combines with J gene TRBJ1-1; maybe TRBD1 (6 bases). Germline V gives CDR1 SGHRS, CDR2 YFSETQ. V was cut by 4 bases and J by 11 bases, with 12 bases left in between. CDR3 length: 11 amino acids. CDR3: CASSRGAGAFF. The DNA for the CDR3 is TGCGCCAGCAGCCGGGGGGCAGGGGCTTTCTTT.

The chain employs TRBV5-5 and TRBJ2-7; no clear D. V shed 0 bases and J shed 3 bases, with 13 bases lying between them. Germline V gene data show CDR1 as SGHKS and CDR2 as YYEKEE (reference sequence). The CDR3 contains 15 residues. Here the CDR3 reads CASSLADTAYYEQYF. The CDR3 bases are TGTGCCAGCAGCTTGGCCGATACAGCCTACTACGAGCAGTACTTC.

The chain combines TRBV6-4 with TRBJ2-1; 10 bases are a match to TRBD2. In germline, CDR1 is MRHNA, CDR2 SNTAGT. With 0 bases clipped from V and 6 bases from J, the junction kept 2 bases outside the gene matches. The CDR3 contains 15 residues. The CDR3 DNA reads TGTGCCAGCAGTGACTCCAGCGGGAGGGCCAATGAGCAGTTCTTC. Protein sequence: CASSDSSGRANEQFF.

The CDR3 here is CASSQEGGGAPYEQYF. The DNA for the CDR3 is TGCGCCAGCAGCCAAGAGGGTGGCGGGGCCCCCTACGAGCAGTACTTC. This rearrangement joins TRBV4-1 to TRBJ2-7, with D tentatively TRBD2 (6 bases). Germline lookup yields CDR1 MGHRA and CDR2 YSYEKL. Trimming removed 0 bases at V and 2 bases at J, with 14 bases between. The CDR3 is 16 amino acids.

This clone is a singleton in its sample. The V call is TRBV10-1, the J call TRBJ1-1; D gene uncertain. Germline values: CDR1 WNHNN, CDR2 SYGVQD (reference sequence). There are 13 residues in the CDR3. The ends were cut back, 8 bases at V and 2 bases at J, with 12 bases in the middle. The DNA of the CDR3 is TGCGCCAGCTCCTCACAGAGAAACACTGAAGCTTTCTTT. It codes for CASSSQRNTEAFF.

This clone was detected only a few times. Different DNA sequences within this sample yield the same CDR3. CDR3 bases: TGTGCCAGCAGTGACCAAGGGAGGGGCTACACCTTC. Amino acid sequence: CASSDQGRGYTF. This sequence joins TRBV6-1 and TRBJ1-2; D is unclear. The CDR3 sequence is 12 residues long. Germline CDR1 reads MNHNS; CDR2 reads SASEGT. Trimming took 3 bases from V and 8 from J, leaving 10 bases between them.

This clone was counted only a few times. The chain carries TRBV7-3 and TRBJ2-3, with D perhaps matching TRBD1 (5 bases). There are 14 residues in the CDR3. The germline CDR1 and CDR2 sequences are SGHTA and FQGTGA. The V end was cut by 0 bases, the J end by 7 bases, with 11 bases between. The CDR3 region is CASSLTPDTYTQYF. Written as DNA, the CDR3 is TGTGCCAGCAGCTTAACGCCGGACACTTATACGCAGTATTTT.

CDR3 in amino acids: CASSAGQGTEAFF. CDR3 DNA sequence: TGTGCCAGCAGTGCGGGACAGGGGACTGAAGCTTTCTTT. This sequence joins TRBV12-3 or TRBV12-4 and TRBJ1-1; 10 bases fit TRBD1. The CDR3 sequence is 13 residues long. With V trimmed by 5 bases and J by 5 bases, 2 bases remained unmatched.

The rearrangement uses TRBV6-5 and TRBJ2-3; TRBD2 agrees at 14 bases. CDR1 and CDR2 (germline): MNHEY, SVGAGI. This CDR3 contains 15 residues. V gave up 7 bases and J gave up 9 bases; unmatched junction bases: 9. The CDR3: CASNGGTSGSETQYF. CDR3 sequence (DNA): TGTGCCAGCAATGGCGGGACTAGCGGGAGTGAGACGCAGTATTTT.

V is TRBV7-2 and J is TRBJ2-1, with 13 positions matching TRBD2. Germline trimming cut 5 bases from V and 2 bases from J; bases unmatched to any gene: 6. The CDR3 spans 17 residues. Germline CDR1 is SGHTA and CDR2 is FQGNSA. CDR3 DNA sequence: TGTGCCAGCAGCCCGCCGGGACTAGCGGGACCCTACAATGAGCAGTTCTTC. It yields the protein CASSPPGLAGPYNEQFF.

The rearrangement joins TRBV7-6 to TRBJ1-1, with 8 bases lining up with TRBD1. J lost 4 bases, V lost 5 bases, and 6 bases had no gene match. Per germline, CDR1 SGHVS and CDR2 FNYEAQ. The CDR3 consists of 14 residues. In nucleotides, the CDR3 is TGTGCCAGCAGCATAGACAGGGGACTCACTGAAGCTTTCTTT. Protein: CASSIDRGLTEAFF.

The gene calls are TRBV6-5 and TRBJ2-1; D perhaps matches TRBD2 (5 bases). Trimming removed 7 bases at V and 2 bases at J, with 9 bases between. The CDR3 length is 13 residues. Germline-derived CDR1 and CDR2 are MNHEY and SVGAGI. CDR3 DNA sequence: TGTGCCAGCAACCCCGGGACCTACAATGAGCAGTTCTTC. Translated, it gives CASNPGTYNEQFF.